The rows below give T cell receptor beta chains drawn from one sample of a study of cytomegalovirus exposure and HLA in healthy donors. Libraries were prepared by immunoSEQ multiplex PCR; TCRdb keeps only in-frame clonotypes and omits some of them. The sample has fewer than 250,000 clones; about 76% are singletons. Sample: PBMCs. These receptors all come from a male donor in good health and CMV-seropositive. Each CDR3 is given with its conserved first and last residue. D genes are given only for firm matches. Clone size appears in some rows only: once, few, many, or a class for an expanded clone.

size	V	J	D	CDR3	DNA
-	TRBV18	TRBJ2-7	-	CASSTQPDSSYEQYF	TGTGCCAGCTCAACCCAACCGGACAGCTCCTACGAGCAGTACTTC
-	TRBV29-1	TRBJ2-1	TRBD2	CSVEMGWSGRAYNEQFF	TGCAGCGTTGAAATGGGCTGGAGCGGGAGGGCCTACAATGAGCAGTTCTTC
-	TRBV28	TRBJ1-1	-	CASSSTYNTEAFF	TGTGCCAGCAGTTCAACATATAACACTGAAGCTTTCTTT
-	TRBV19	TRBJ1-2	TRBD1	CASSKEGAPGYTF	TGTGCCAGTAGTAAAGAGGGGGCCCCCGGCTACACCTTC
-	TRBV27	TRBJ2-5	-	CASSWGDHQTQYF	TGTGCCAGCAGCTGGGGGGACCATCAGACCCAGTACTTC
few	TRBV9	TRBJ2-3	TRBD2	CASSVERGPQYF	TGTGCCAGCAGCGTAGAGCGGGGGCCGCAGTATTTT
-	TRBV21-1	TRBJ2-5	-	CASWDRAQETQYF	TGTGCCAGCTGGGACAGGGCCCAAGAGACCCAGTACTTC
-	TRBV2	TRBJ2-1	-	CASSAGVHEQFF	TGTGCCAGCAGTGCGGGGGTGCATGAGCAGTTCTTC
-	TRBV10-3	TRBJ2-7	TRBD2	CAVTSSGPTYEQYF	TGTGCCGTAACCTCTAGCGGTCCCACCTACGAGCAGTACTTC
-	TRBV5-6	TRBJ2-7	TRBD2	CASSSGTSGILSSYEQYF	TGTGCCAGCAGCTCGGGGACTAGCGGGATACTGAGCTCCTACGAGCAGTACTTC
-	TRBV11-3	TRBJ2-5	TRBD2	CASSLGPGLAGGQETQYF	TGTGCCAGCAGCTTAGGACCGGGACTAGCGGGAGGCCAAGAGACCCAGTACTTC
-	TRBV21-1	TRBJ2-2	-	CASSKEGQGCTGELFF	TGTGCCAGCAGCAAAGAGGGGCAGGGGTGCACCGGGGAGCTGTTTTTT
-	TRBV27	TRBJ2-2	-	CASRKLLF	TGTGCCAGCAGGAAGCTGCTTTTT
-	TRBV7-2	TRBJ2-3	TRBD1	CASSLTGGADTQYF	TGTGCCAGCAGCCTTACAGGGGGCGCAGATACGCAGTATTTT
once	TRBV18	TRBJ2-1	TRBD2	CASSPPAGLAGEVNEQFF	TGTGCCAGCTCACCCCCAGCTGGACTAGCGGGGGAGGTCAATGAGCAGTTCTTC
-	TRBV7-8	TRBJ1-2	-	CASSLVRVRHYGYTF	TGTGCCAGCAGCTTAGTGCGGGTTCGGCACTATGGCTACACCTTC
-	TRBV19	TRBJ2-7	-	CASSMGRQGYEQYF	TGTGCCAGTAGTATGGGCCGCCAGGGCTACGAGCAGTACTTC
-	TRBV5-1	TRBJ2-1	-	CASIEGGTRNEQFF	TGCGCCAGCATTGAGGGAGGGACACGGAATGAGCAGTTCTTC
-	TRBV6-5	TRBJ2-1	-	CASRRDPYNEQFF	TGTGCCAGTCGGAGGGACCCCTACAATGAGCAGTTCTTC
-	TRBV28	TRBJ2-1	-	CASRLTSGHPYNEQFF	TGTGCCAGCAGGCTGACCTCGGGACATCCCTACAATGAGCAGTTCTTC
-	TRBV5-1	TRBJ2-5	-	CASSLISRLAREETQYF	TGCGCCAGCAGCTTGATCAGTCGTCTAGCTCGAGAAGAGACCCAGTACTTC
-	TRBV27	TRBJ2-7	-	CASSSLNYEQYF	TGTGCCAGCAGTTCCCTAAACTACGAGCAGTACTTC
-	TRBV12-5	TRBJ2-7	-	CASALGSMAEQYF	TGTGCTAGTGCCCTAGGTTCTATGGCCGAGCAGTACTTC
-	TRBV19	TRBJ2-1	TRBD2	CASRDLADSYNEQFF	TGTGCCAGTAGGGATCTAGCGGATTCCTACAATGAGCAGTTCTTC
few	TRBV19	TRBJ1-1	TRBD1	CASSILGQRVNTEAFF	TGTGCCAGTAGTATATTGGGACAGAGAGTGAACACTGAAGCTTTCTTT
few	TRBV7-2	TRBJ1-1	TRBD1	CASSPRTGLGTEAFF	TGTGCCAGCAGCCCTCGGACAGGCCTAGGGACTGAAGCTTTCTTT
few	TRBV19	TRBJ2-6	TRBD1	CASSTIGTGSSGANVLTF	TGTGCCAGTAGTACTATCGGGACAGGGAGCTCTGGGGCCAACGTCCTGACTTTC
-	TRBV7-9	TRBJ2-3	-	CASSLFHGSNTQYF	TGTGCCAGCAGTCTTTTTCACGGGTCTAATACGCAGTATTTT
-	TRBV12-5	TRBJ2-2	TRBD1	CASAQPRGQGTGELFF	TGTGCTAGTGCCCAGCCAAGGGGGCAAGGCACCGGGGAGCTGTTTTTT
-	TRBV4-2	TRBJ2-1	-	CASSQEGDSSYNEQFF	TGTGCCAGCAGCCAAGAAGGAGATAGCTCCTACAATGAGCAGTTCTTC
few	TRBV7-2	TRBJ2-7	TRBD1	CASSPPDRGGEQYF	TGTGCCAGCAGCCCCCCGGACAGGGGGGGCGAGCAGTACTTC
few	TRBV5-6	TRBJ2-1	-	CASSLATTRWSDNEQFF	TGTGCCAGCAGCTTGGCTACCACCCGATGGTCGGACAATGAGCAGTTCTTC
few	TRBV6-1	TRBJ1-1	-	CASSEDTLNTEAFF	TGTGCCAGCAGTGAAGACACCCTGAACACTGAAGCTTTCTTT
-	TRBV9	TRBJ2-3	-	CASSPPTGLSTDTQYF	TGTGCCAGCAGCCCTCCAACAGGTCTGAGCACAGATACGCAGTATTTT
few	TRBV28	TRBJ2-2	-	CASSQNTGELFF	TGTGCCAGCAGTCAAAACACCGGGGAGCTGTTTTTT
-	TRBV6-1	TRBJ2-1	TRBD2	CASGKLAGSYNEQFF	TGTGCCAGCGGAAAGCTAGCGGGATCATACAATGAGCAGTTCTTC
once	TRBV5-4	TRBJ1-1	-	CASSSPDTEAFF	TGTGCCAGCAGCTCACCGGACACTGAAGCTTTCTTT
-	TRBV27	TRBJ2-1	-	CASSLWGHEQFF	TGTGCCAGCAGTTTATGGGGGCATGAGCAGTTCTTC
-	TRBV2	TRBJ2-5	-	CASSGDFQETQYF	TGTGCCAGCAGCGGGGACTTTCAAGAGACCCAGTACTTC
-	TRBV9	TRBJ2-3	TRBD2	CASSVGSGGTDTQYF	TGTGCCAGCAGCGTAGGGAGCGGGGGTACAGATACGCAGTATTTT
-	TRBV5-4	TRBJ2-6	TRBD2	CASSLAAGRGGDGANVLTF	TGTGCCAGCAGCTTGGCGGCAGGGAGGGGTGGTGACGGGGCCAACGTCCTGACTTTC
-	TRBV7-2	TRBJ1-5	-	CASSLEQPGVQPQHF	TGTGCCAGCAGCTTAGAACAGCCGGGGGTACAGCCCCAGCATTTT
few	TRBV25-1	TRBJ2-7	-	CASSPIGVGQMYEQYF	TGTGCCAGCAGCCCAATCGGAGTGGGACAAATGTACGAGCAGTACTTC
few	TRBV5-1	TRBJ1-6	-	CASSLVGGEDSPLHF	TGCGCCAGCAGCTTGGTAGGGGGGGAGGATTCACCCCTCCACTTT
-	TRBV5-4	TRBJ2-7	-	CASSFSHEQYF	TGTGCCAGCAGCTTCTCCCACGAGCAGTACTTC
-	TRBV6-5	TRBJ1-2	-	CASSGGPGPNYGYTF	TGTGCCAGCAGTGGAGGGCCGGGGCCTAACTATGGCTACACCTTC
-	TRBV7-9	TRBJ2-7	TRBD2	CASSLVGTSGFPYEQYF	TGTGCCAGCAGCTTAGTAGGGACTAGCGGGTTTCCCTACGAGCAGTACTTC
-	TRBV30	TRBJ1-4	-	CAWSVGLSNEKLFF	TGTGCCTGGAGTGTGGGGCTTTCCAATGAAAAACTGTTTTTT
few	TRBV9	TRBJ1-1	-	CASSPPRKPEAFF	TGTGCCAGCAGCCCCCCGAGGAAGCCTGAAGCTTTCTTT
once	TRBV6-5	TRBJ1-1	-	CASPPPGGTEAFF	TGTGCCAGTCCGCCGCCCGGGGGGACTGAAGCTTTCTTT
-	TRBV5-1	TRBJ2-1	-	CASSPGLSYNEQFF	TGCGCCAGCAGCCCGGGACTCTCCTACAATGAGCAGTTCTTC
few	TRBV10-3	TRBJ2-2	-	CATRQVLNTGELFF	TGTGCCACCAGACAGGTCTTGAACACCGGGGAGCTGTTTTTT
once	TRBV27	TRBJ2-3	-	CASSAARTGARPDTQYF	TGTGCCAGCAGTGCCGCTAGGACGGGAGCTAGGCCAGATACGCAGTATTTT
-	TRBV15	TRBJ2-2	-	CATSKVGPGELFF	TGTGCCACCAGCAAGGTTGGGCCCGGGGAGCTGTTTTTT
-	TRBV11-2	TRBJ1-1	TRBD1	CASRLTVGTGKTAFF	TGTGCCAGCAGACTAACGGTCGGGACAGGCAAAACAGCTTTCTTT
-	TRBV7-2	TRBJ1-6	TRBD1	CASSPARDRGSPLHF	TGTGCCAGCAGCCCCGCCCGGGACAGGGGCTCACCCCTCCACTTT
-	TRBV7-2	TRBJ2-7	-	CASSLVYEQYF	TGTGCCAGCAGCTTAGTATACGAGCAGTACTTC
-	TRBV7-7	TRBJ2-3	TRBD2	CASSLYSGGPSDTQYF	TGTGCCAGCAGCTTATATAGCGGGGGGCCCTCAGATACGCAGTATTTT
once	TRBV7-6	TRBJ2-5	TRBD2	CASSPSGGAETQYF	TGTGCCAGCAGCCCTAGCGGGGGAGCAGAGACCCAGTACTTC
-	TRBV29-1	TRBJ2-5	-	CSVDTMRPEETQYF	TGCAGCGTTGATACGATGCGTCCTGAAGAGACCCAGTACTTC